A single sample gave rise to the 5 T cell receptor beta chains below, sequenced in a study of T cells after yellow fever vaccination. TCRdb passed the 5' RACE reads through MiXCR, listing each CDR3 protein once. Seen here are 100,000 to 150,000 distinct CDR3 sequences, 7.4% observed once, and the top ten hold 2.5%. The source material was CD4+ T cells sorted from PBMCs, sampled about 10 days after the first yellow fever vaccination. Receptors originate from a man between 18 and 35 years old who received the YFV17D yellow fever vaccine.

Of note for this clonotype: A much larger clonotype is one base distant, so this may be a read error. The chain links TRBV7-3 to TRBJ2-1; 12 bases align to TRBD2. The CDR3 covers 16 residues. Germline V CDR1 and CDR2: SGHTA, FQGTGA. In nucleotides, the CDR3 is TGTGCCGGCAGCTCTCGACTAGCGGGGGCGGGGAATGAGCAGTTCTTC. This codes for CAGSSRLAGAGNEQFF.

This clonotype was observed at least ten times. The chain employs TRBV5-1 and TRBJ2-3, with 8 bases that match TRBD2. Germline assignment: CDR1 SGHRS and CDR2 YFSETQ. The CDR3 has 13 residues. The J segment lost 1 base and the V segment lost 5 bases, leaving 0 bases of the junction unmatched. The CDR3 coding sequence is TGCGCCAGCAGGACTAGCGGCACAGATACGCAGTATTTT. Amino acid sequence: CASRTSGTDTQYF.

With respect to this clonotype: A much larger clone differs by one base, so this may be a read error. The chain employs TRBV6-2 or TRBV6-3 and TRBJ2-2, with D perhaps being TRBD1 or TRBD2 (6 bases each). The CDR3 covers 15 residues. Per the germline V gene, CDR1 is MNHEY and CDR2 is SVGEGT. CDR3 loop: CASSYRGQHTGKLFF. As DNA, the CDR3 is TGTGCCAGCAGTTATCGGGGGCAGCACACCGGGAAGCTGTTTTTT.

This clonotype was detected ten times or more. The rearrangement links TRBV3-1 to TRBJ1-5; TRBD1 matches at 7 bases. Trimming removed 5 bases from V and 5 bases from J; junction bases left unmatched: 3. The CDR3 is 13 residues long. Germline V lookup: CDR1 LGHDT, CDR2 YNNKEL (reference sequence). This CDR3 reads CASSGQGDQPQHF. DNA of the CDR3: TGTGCCAGCAGCGGCCAGGGGGATCAGCCCCAGCATTTT.

This clonotype was seen at least ten times. The chain has TRBV27 and TRBJ2-3, with 8 bases lining up with TRBD2. V shed 2 bases and J 4 bases; nucleotides not matched to a gene: 5. This CDR3 has 15 amino acids. From germline, CDR1 is MNHEY and CDR2 SMNVEV (reference sequence). As DNA, the CDR3 is TGTGCCAGCAGTTTAACGGGACTAGTTCCAGATACGCAGTATTTT. Residues: CASSLTGLVPDTQYF.